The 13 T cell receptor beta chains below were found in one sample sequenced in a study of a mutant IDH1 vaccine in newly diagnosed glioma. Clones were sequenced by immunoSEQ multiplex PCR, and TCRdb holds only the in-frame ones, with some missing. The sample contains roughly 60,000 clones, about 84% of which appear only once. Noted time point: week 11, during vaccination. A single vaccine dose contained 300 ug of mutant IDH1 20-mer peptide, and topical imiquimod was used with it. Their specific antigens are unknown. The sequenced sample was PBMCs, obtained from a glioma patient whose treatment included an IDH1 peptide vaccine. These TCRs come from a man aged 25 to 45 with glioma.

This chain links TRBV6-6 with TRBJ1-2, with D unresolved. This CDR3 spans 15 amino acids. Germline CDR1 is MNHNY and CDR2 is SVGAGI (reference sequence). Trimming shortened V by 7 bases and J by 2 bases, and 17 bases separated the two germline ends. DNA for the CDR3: TGTGCCAGCAACGAATCGGACGGACCGAACTATGGCTACACCTTC. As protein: CASNESDGPNYGYTF.

CDR3 sequence reads: CASRPLGSSGNTIYF. CDR3 coding DNA: TGTGCCAGCAGACCTCTCGGGAGCTCTGGAAACACCATATATTTT. The V gene is TRBV28, the J gene TRBJ1-3; no definite D call. Trimming took 6 bases from V and 0 from J, leaving 12 bases between them. The CDR3 is made up of 15 amino acids. CDR1 is MDHEN and CDR2 is SYDVKM in the germline V gene.

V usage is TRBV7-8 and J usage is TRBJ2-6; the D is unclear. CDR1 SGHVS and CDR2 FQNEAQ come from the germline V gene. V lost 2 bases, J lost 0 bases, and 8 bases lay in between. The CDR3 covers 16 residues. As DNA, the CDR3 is TGTGCCAGCAGCTTACTTACCCTCTCTGGGGCCAACGTCCTGACTTTC. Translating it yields CASSLLTLSGANVLTF.

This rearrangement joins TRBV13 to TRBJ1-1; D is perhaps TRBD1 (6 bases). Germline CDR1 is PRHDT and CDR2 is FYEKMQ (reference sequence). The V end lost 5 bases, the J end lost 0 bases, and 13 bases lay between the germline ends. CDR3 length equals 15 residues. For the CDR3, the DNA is TGTGCCAGCAGCCAATTCGGGGGCATGAACACTGAAGCTTTCTTT. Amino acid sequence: CASSQFGGMNTEAFF. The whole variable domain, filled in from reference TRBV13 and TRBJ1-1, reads AAGVIQSPRHLIKEKRETATLKCYPIPRHDTVYWYQQGPGQDPQFLISFYEKMQSDKGSIPDRFSAQQFSDYHSELNMSSLELGDSALYFCASSQFGGMNTEAFFGQGTRLTVV.

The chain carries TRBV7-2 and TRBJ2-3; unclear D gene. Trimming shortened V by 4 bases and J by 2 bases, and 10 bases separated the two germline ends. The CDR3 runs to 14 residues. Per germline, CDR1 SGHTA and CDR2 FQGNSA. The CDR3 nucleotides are TGTGCCAGCAGCTCCGCGAAAGCCACAGATACGCAGTATTTT. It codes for CASSSAKATDTQYF. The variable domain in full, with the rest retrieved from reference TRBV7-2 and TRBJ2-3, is GAGVSQSPSNKVTEKGKDVELRCDPISGHTALYWYRQSLGQGLEFLIYFQGNSAPDKSGLPSDRFSAERTGGSVSTLTIQRTQQEDSAVYLCASSSAKATDTQYFGPGTRLTVL.

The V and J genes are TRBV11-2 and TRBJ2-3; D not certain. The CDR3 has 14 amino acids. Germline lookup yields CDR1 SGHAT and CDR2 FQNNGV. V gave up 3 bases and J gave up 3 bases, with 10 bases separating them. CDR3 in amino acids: CASSFGARTDTQYF. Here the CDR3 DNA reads TGTGCCAGCAGCTTCGGTGCACGTACAGATACGCAGTATTTT.

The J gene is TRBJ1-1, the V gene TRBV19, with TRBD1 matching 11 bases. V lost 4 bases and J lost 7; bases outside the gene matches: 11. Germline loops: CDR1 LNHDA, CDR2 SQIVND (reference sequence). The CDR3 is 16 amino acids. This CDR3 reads CASSRGTGGRQSEAFF. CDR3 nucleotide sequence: TGTGCCAGTAGTAGAGGGACAGGGGGAAGACAAAGTGAAGCTTTCTTT.

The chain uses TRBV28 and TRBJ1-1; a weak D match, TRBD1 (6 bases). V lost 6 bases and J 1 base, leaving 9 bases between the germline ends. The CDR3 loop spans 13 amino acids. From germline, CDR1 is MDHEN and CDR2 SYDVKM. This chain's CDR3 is CASSWGQNTEAFF. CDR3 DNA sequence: TGTGCCAGCAGCTGGGGACAGAACACTGAAGCTTTCTTT.

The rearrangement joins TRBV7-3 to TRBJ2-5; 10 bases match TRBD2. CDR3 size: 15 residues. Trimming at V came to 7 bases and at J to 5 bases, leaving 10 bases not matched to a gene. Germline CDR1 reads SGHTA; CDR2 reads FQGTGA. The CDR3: CASILSGRARETQYF. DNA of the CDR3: TGTGCCAGCATCCTAAGCGGGAGGGCCAGGGAGACCCAGTACTTC. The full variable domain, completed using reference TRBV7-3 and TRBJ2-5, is GAGVSQTPSNKVTEKGKYVELRCDPISGHTALYWYRQSLGQGPEFLIYFQGTGAADDSGLPNDRFFAVRPEGSVSTLKIQRTERGDSAVYLCASILSGRARETQYFGPGTRLLVL.

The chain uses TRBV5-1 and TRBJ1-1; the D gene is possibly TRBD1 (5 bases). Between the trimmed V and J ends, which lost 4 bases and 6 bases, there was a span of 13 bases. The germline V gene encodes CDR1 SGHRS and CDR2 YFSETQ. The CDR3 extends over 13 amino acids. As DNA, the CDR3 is TGCGCCAGCAGCGCCGGGACGGGGGCTGAAGCTTTCTTT. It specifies CASSAGTGAEAFF. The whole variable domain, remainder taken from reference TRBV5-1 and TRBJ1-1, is KAGVTQTPRYLIKTRGQQVTLSCSPISGHRSVSWYQQTPGQGLQFLFEYFSETQRNKGNFPGRFSGRQFSNSRSEMNVSTLELGDSALYLCASSAGTGAEAFFGQGTRLTVV.

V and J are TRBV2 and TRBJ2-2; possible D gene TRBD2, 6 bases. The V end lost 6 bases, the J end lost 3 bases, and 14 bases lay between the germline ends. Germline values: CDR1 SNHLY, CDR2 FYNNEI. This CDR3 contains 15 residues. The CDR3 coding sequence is TGTGCCAGCAGACTACCGGGACTCGACACCGGGGAGCTGTTTTTT. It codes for CASRLPGLDTGELFF.

CDR3 nucleotide sequence: TGTGCCAGCAGTCTTAGCACAGATACGCAGTATTTT. It translates to CASSLSTDTQYF. J is TRBJ2-3 and V is TRBV7-8; D not resolved. Trimming pared 6 bases from V and 0 bases from J, leaving 4 bases between. Germline lookup yields CDR1 SGHVS and CDR2 FQNEAQ. The CDR3 runs 12 residues. The variable domain in full, completed from reference TRBV7-8 and TRBJ2-3, reads GAGVSQSPRYKVAKRGQDVALRCDPISGHVSLFWYQQALGQGPEFLTYFQNEAQLDKSGLPSDRFFAERPEGSVSTLKIQRTQQEDSAVYLCASSLSTDTQYFGPGTRLTVL.

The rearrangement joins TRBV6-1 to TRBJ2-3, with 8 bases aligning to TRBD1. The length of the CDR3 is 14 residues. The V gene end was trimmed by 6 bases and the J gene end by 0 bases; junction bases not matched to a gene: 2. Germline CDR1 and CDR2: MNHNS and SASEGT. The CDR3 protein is CASRDRVSTDTQYF. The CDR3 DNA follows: TGTGCCAGCAGGGACAGGGTGAGCACAGATACGCAGTATTTT.